These 18 T cell receptor beta chains were sequenced from one sample in a study of shared clonotypes between healthy human individuals. Sequenced by immunoSEQ multiplex PCR; TCRdb stores in-frame clones only, minus some. Here the sample spans about 690,000 clones, less than 95% being singletons. The sample comprised memory CD8+ T cells from PBMCs. Subset noted: CD45RO+ cells pooled with CCR7-negative TemRA cells. These receptors were collected from a man aged 18 to 29 in good health. Some clones in this sample may be carry-over from other donors' samples.

The chain links TRBV7-9 to TRBJ2-7; the match to TRBD1 covers 8 bases. The junction had 22 bases not matched to a gene; V was cut back by 5 bases and J by 4 bases. The germline gives CDR1 SEHNR, CDR2 FQNEAQ (reference sequence). The CDR3 contains 19 residues. CDR3 region: CASSPSRGRHRGALYEQYF. CDR3 coding DNA: TGTGCCAGCAGCCCTAGTCGGGGGAGACACAGGGGGGCCTTGTACGAGCAGTACTTC. Full variable domain (rest looked up from reference TRBV7-9 and TRBJ2-7): DTGVSQNPRHKITKRGQNVTFRCDPISEHNRLYWYRQTLGQGPEFLTYFQNEAQLEKSRLLSDRFSAERPKGSFSTLEIQRTEQGDSAMYLCASSPSRGRHRGALYEQYFGPGTRLTVT.

The rearrangement joins TRBV30 to TRBJ2-1, with 7 bases fitting TRBD1. Germline V lookup: CDR1 GTSNPN, CDR2 SVGIG (reference sequence). Trimming removed 8 bases from V and 5 bases from J; junction bases left unmatched: 15. CDR3 length: 15 residues. This CDR3 is CAASLDRETNNEQFF. In DNA form, the CDR3 reads TGTGCCGCAAGCCTTGACAGGGAAACAAACAATGAGCAGTTCTTC. The entire variable domain, with the rest obtained from reference TRBV30 and TRBJ2-1, is as follows: SQTIHQWPATLVQPVGSPLSLECTVEGTSNPNLYWYRQAAGRGLQLLFYSVGIGQISSEVPQNLSASRPQDRQFILSSKKLLLSDSGFYLCAASLDRETNNEQFFGPGTRLTVL.

The sample holds one count of this clone. The chain carries TRBV4-1 and TRBJ2-1, with 10 bases lining up with TRBD2. From germline, CDR1 is MGHRA and CDR2 YSYEKL. The V and J ends lost 2 bases and 3 bases, in that order; junction bases with no gene match: 4. This CDR3 is built from 16 residues. The CDR3 spells CASSQPGLADYNEQFF. Here the CDR3 DNA reads TGCGCCAGCAGCCAACCAGGACTAGCGGACTACAATGAGCAGTTCTTC.

This rearrangement joins TRBV18 to TRBJ2-1; the D is unclear. CDR1 and CDR2 from the germline V gene are KGHSH and LQKENI. V lost 2 bases, J lost 8 bases, and 16 bases lay in between. This CDR3 comprises 15 residues. The CDR3 is CASSPEDAFPDEQFF. The CDR3, as DNA: TGTGCCAGCTCACCAGAGGATGCATTCCCCGATGAGCAGTTCTTC.

This chain connects TRBV27 to TRBJ2-7; perhaps TRBD1 as D (6 bases). Germline CDR1 reads MNHEY; CDR2 reads SMNVEV (reference sequence). The CDR3 sequence is 13 residues long. V was cut by 4 bases and J by 1 base, with 8 bases left in between. This CDR3 is CASSYDRSYEQYF. CDR3 sequence (DNA): TGTGCCAGCAGTTACGACAGGTCCTACGAGCAGTACTTC.

With respect to this clone: This sample includes further DNA sequences coding for the same CDR3. The V call is TRBV5-1, the J call TRBJ1-1; a possible D gene is TRBD1 (6 bases). This CDR3 spans 11 amino acids. Germline CDR1 and CDR2: SGHRS and YFSETQ. The V end lost 5 bases, the J end lost 5 bases, and 7 bases lay between the germline ends. CDR3 loop: CASRGGTEAFF. The DNA of the CDR3 is TGCGCCAGCAGAGGGGGAACTGAAGCTTTCTTT.

The table lists this clone with a count of one. J is TRBJ2-7 and V is TRBV4-1, with 7 bases lining up with TRBD1. V lost 2 bases, J lost 2 bases, and 6 bases stayed unmatched. The CDR3 length is 15 residues. Germline-derived CDR1 and CDR2 are MGHRA and YSYEKL. This CDR3 reads CASSQTGTDTYEQYF. CDR3 sequence (DNA): TGCGCCAGCAGCCAAACCGGGACAGACACCTACGAGCAGTACTTC.

V usage is TRBV29-1 and J usage is TRBJ1-3; tentative D call: TRBD1 (5 bases). Germline CDR1 reads SQVTM; CDR2 reads ANQGSEA. The CDR3 is 15 amino acids. V shed 7 bases and J shed 0 bases, with 16 bases lying between them. CDR3 residues: CSARPGDSSGNTIYF. In nucleotides, the CDR3 is TGCAGCGCCCGACCCGGGGACTCCTCTGGAAACACCATATATTTT.

This clone was seen only once. This chain joins TRBV29-1 and TRBJ2-1; 8 bases align to TRBD2. The V gene's germline CDR1 is SQVTM and CDR2 ANQGSEA. V gave up 4 bases and J gave up 3 bases; unmatched junction bases: 5. The CDR3 sequence is 14 residues long. The CDR3 sequence is CSVASSGLYNEQFF. Written as DNA, the CDR3 is TGCAGCGTTGCCTCTAGCGGGCTCTACAATGAGCAGTTCTTC.

The rearrangement links TRBV4-1 to TRBJ2-7, with D perhaps TRBD2 (5 bases). The CDR3 length is 13 residues. In germline, CDR1 is MGHRA, CDR2 YSYEKL. V lost 4 bases to trimming and J lost 4 bases, with 11 bases between them. DNA for the CDR3: TGCGCCAGCAGCCTCGAGTGGGAGTACGAGCAGTACTTC. It specifies CASSLEWEYEQYF.

V usage is TRBV9 and J usage is TRBJ2-7; possible D gene TRBD1, 5 bases. This CDR3 has 14 residues. V was trimmed by 0 bases and J by 5 bases, leaving 12 bases between them. From germline, CDR1 is SGDLS and CDR2 YYNGEE. The CDR3 coding sequence is TGTGCCAGCAGCGTAGGAAGGGGTACAAACGAGCAGTACTTC. Translation: CASSVGRGTNEQYF.

V usage is TRBV6-6 and J usage is TRBJ2-3; 11 bases fit TRBD1. Trimming at V came to 5 bases and at J to 3 bases, leaving 7 bases not matched to a gene. The CDR3 spans 16 residues. CDR1 and CDR2 (germline): MNHNY, SVGAGI (reference sequence). CDR3 sequence reads: CASSPVDRGRTDTQYF. CDR3 DNA: TGTGCCAGCAGTCCCGTGGACAGGGGGCGGACAGATACGCAGTATTTT.

This chain connects TRBV30 to TRBJ2-2, with TRBD2 matching over 9 bases. The CDR3 has 13 amino acids. Germline lookup yields CDR1 GTSNPN and CDR2 SVGIG (reference sequence). The trim removed 4 bases at V and 5 bases at J, leaving 2 bases unmatched. CDR3 sequence reads: CAWTSGITGELFF. CDR3 in DNA: TGTGCCTGGACTAGCGGGATTACCGGGGAGCTGTTTTTT.

The chain employs TRBV7-9 and TRBJ2-2; no clear D gene. Germline V gene data show CDR1 as SEHNR and CDR2 as FQNEAQ (reference sequence). The CDR3 has 14 residues. With 3 bases removed from V and 5 bases from J, the gap between germline ends came to 10 bases. CDR3 DNA: TGTGCCAGCAGCTTCCAGAGCAAGACCGGGGAGCTGTTTTTT. As protein: CASSFQSKTGELFF.

The chain couples TRBV27 to TRBJ2-7, with D tentatively TRBD1 or TRBD2 (6 bases each). The CDR3 extends over 17 amino acids. The germline gives CDR1 MNHEY, CDR2 SMNVEV (reference sequence). Trimming removed 2 bases at V and 0 bases at J, with 17 bases between. The CDR3 sequence: CASSLNQRGVPSYEQYF. In DNA form, the CDR3 reads TGTGCCAGCAGTTTAAATCAGAGGGGGGTGCCCTCCTACGAGCAGTACTTC.

The CDR3 DNA follows: TGTGCCAGCAGCTACGAGGACTACCGGGAGCTGTTTTTT. Translating it yields CASSYEDYRELFF. V usage is TRBV5-4 and J usage is TRBJ2-2, with TRBD2 as a possible D gene (6 bases). The germline gives CDR1 SGHNT, CDR2 YYREEE (reference sequence). The CDR3 loop spans 13 amino acids. The V end lost 3 bases, the J end lost 9 bases, and 12 bases lay between the germline ends.

The chain joins TRBV19 to TRBJ1-1, with a tentative D call TRBD1 (6 bases). The CDR3 is 18 residues long. Germline V gene lookup returns CDR1 LNHDA and CDR2 SQIVND (reference sequence). Trimming stripped 5 bases from V and 7 bases from J, with 29 bases between. The CDR3 coding sequence is TGTGCCAGTAGTGGTAGTTTGGAGCTAGGGGGGAGATCCGTTGAAGCTTTCTTT. This codes for CASSGSLELGGRSVEAFF.

The chain couples TRBV27 to TRBJ2-1, with 8 nucleotides matching TRBD2. Germline V gene lookup returns CDR1 MNHEY and CDR2 SMNVEV (reference sequence). The CDR3 is 17 amino acids. V lost 2 bases to trimming and J lost 3 bases; unmatched junction nucleotides: 9. The CDR3 spells CASSLVVGRASYNEQFF. CDR3 in DNA: TGTGCCAGCAGTTTAGTTGTCGGGAGGGCGAGCTACAATGAGCAGTTCTTC.